This T cell receptor beta chain was documented in a study of T cells after yellow fever vaccination. For TCR, cDNA came from 5'RACE template switching, which added a universal primer site and UMIs. TCRdb re-called the 5' RACE reads through MiXCR, storing one row per CDR3 protein. The data hold around 300,000 distinct CDR3 sequences, with around 4.5% observed a single time. Only a few counts were recorded for this clonotype. Its antigen is as yet unknown. V was clipped by 0 bases and J by 5 bases, with 16 bases between them. The CDR3 is made up of 16 amino acids. Germline CDR1 LGHNT, CDR2 FRNRAP. General observations from the study: The presence of abundant clonotypes contaminating from the bulk population was possible in FACS-sorted repertoires.

This sequence originates from a man between 18 and 35 years old who received the YFV17D yellow fever vaccine. The sequencing used PBMCs, collected 15 days after the yellow fever booster vaccination. This chain links TRBV12-5 with TRBJ2-5; D uncertain. The CDR3 region is CASGLVRVEKLETQYF. The CDR3 nucleotides are TGTGCTAGTGGTTTGGTACGAGTTGAGAAGTTGGAGACCCAGTACTTC. Full variable domain (missing parts from reference TRBV12-5 and TRBJ2-5): DARVTQTPRHKVTEMGQEVTMRCQPILGHNTVFWYRQTMMQGLELLAYFRNRAPLDDSGMPKDRFSAEMPDATLATLKIQPSEPRDSAVYFCASGLVRVEKLETQYFGPGTRLLVL.